A selection of T cell receptor beta chains follows, all from one sample in a study of human T cells and chemical hapten exposure. TCRdb analysed the RACE reads with MiXCR anew, one entry per CDR3 protein. The sample contains more than 90,000 distinct CDR3 sequences, roughly a tenth of which appear only once. Specimen: whole blood, collected in connection with sensitization to the hapten diphenylcyclopropenone (DPC). These receptors all stem from a man in his forties or fifties with alopecia areata. Some clones in this sample may be carry-over from other donors' samples. The CDR3 runs from the conserved cysteine through the conserved F or W. Each record gives: D gene, clone size, V gene, J gene, CDR3 protein, CDR3 DNA. The D gene is left open where the match is weak. Part of the rows lack a size; the others show once, few, many or a class for expanded clones.

-	few	TRBV18	TRBJ2-3	CASSPPFEINTDTQYF	TGTGCCAGCTCACCACCTTTCGAAATTAACACAGATACGCAGTATTTT
TRBD2	few	TRBV12-3/TRBV12-4	TRBJ2-3	CASTLAGGPRDTQYF	TGTGCCAGCACCTTGGCGGGAGGCCCCCGGGATACGCAGTATTTT
-	-	TRBV18	TRBJ2-5	CASSPPPRGETQYF	TGTGCCAGCTCACCACCGCCTAGAGGAGAGACCCAGTACTTC
-	few	TRBV28	TRBJ2-5	CASTGHQETQYF	TGTGCCAGCACCGGGCACCAAGAGACCCAGTACTTC
TRBD1	few	TRBV19	TRBJ2-2	CAVGQEVNTGELFF	TGTGCCGTGGGACAGGAGGTTAACACCGGGGAGCTGTTTTTT
-	many	TRBV19	TRBJ2-2	CASGDRAGTGELFF	TGTGCCAGTGGGGACCGTGCGGGGACCGGGGAGCTGTTTTTT
TRBD2	many	TRBV20-1	TRBJ2-3	CSAGGGLAGDPQYF	TGCAGTGCTGGAGGAGGACTAGCGGGAGACCCCCAGTATTTT
-	few	TRBV20-1	TRBJ2-5	CSAGGETQYF	TGCAGTGCGGGGGGAGAGACCCAGTACTTC
-	many	TRBV29-1	TRBJ1-2	CSVEGRGLNYGYTF	TGCAGCGTTGAAGGGCGGGGGTTAAACTATGGCTACACCTTC
TRBD1	-	TRBV18	TRBJ1-1	CASSPQGARAEAFF	TGTGCCAGCTCACCACAGGGGGCGCGCGCTGAAGCTTTCTTT
-	-	TRBV7-3	TRBJ2-6	CASSPGNSGANVLTF	TGTGCCAGCAGCCCGGGGAACTCTGGGGCCAACGTCCTGACTTTC
TRBD2	-	TRBV6-1	TRBJ2-1	CASSERAGGQGEQFF	TGTGCCAGCAGTGAAAGAGCGGGAGGTCAAGGAGAGCAGTTCTTC
-	few	TRBV29-1	TRBJ2-2	CSVNKGRGDTGELFF	TGCAGCGTCAACAAGGGCAGGGGGGACACCGGGGAGCTGTTTTTT
-	-	TRBV4-3	TRBJ2-3	CANSQVPQGQGTDTQYF	TGCGCCAACAGCCAAGTCCCGCAGGGGCAGGGCACAGATACGCAGTATTTT
TRBD2	few	TRBV7-6	TRBJ2-7	CASTQAGVYGEQYF	TGTGCCAGCACCCAAGCGGGGGTTTATGGCGAGCAGTACTTC
-	-	TRBV7-2	TRBJ2-1	CASSLEARNNEQFF	TGTGCCAGCAGCTTAGAAGCGCGGAACAATGAGCAGTTCTTC
-	few	TRBV20-1	TRBJ2-6	CSAIKGGLGANVLTF	TGCAGTGCCATAAAGGGGGGCTTGGGGGCCAACGTCCTGACTTTC
-	few	TRBV6-5	TRBJ2-3	CASTPGAGYTDTQYF	TGTGCCAGCACCCCCGGGGCTGGTTACACAGATACGCAGTATTTT
TRBD1	-	TRBV7-2	TRBJ1-5	CASSFRQGGNQPQHF	TGTGCCAGCAGCTTCCGACAGGGGGGCAATCAGCCCCAGCATTTT
TRBD1	-	TRBV28	TRBJ1-5	CASSLPGQGGQPQHF	TGTGCCAGCAGTTTACCGGGACAGGGAGGGCAGCCCCAGCATTTT
TRBD1	-	TRBV2	TRBJ2-2	CASRAGTANTGELFF	TGTGCCAGCAGGGCCGGGACAGCGAACACCGGGGAGCTGTTTTTT
-	many	TRBV29-1	TRBJ2-3	CSVTPSPLSTDTQYF	TGCAGCGTTACCCCCAGCCCCCTTAGCACAGATACGCAGTATTTT
TRBD2	many	TRBV10-3	TRBJ2-1	CAISSLAGVVYNEQFF	TGTGCCATCAGTAGCCTAGCGGGAGTAGTGTACAATGAGCAGTTCTTC
-	few	TRBV12-3/TRBV12-4	TRBJ2-3	CASSLLGRGGSDTQYF	TGTGCCAGCAGTTTGCTAGGCAGGGGTGGTTCAGATACGCAGTATTTT